The rows below give T cell receptor beta chains drawn from one sample of a study of T cells in Graves' hyperthyroidism and ophthalmopathy. TCRdb redid the calling of the multiplex PCR reads with MiXCR, one entry per CDR3 protein. The sample records some 570,000 distinct CDR3 sequences, 12% to 15% being singletons. Sequencing was carried out using blood. All receptors come from a woman under 30 with Graves' ophthalmopathy. Each CDR3 is given with its conserved first and last residue. The D gene is left open where the match is weak. Only some rows state a clone size, as once, few, many or a class for expanded clones.

v_gene,abundance,j_gene,d_gene,CDR3nt,CDR3aa
TRBV20-1,.,TRBJ2-7,.,TGCAGTGCTAGTTTGGACCGCCGGTCCTACGAGCAGTACTTC,CSASLDRRSYEQYF
TRBV27,many,TRBJ1-5,.,TGTGCCAGCAGTTTATCTCGGGATTCGAGTCAGCCCCAGCATTTT,CASSLSRDSSQPQHF
TRBV4-1,.,TRBJ1-2,TRBD1,TGCGCCAGCAGCCCCCGGACAGGGGCGGACTATGGCTACACCTTC,CASSPRTGADYGYTF
TRBV3-2,.,TRBJ1-5,.,TGTGCCAGCAGTCTACAGGGGGAAGATCAGCCCCAGCATTTT,CASSLQGEDQPQHF
TRBV20-1,.,TRBJ1-2,.,TGCAGGGGGGGGGGGGCTAACTATGGCTACACCTTC,CRGGGANYGYTF
TRBV9,many,TRBJ2-1,TRBD1,TGTGCCAGCAGCGTAGGGGGGACAGGGATCTACAATGAGCAGTTCTTC,CASSVGGTGIYNEQFF
TRBV19,.,TRBJ1-5,.,TGTGCCAGTAGTATATTAGGGGACATAAGGCTTCAGCCCCAGCATTTT,CASSILGDIRLQPQHF
TRBV24-1,few,TRBJ2-7,.,TGTGCCACTCAAGAGAACTACGAGCAGTACTTC,CATQENYEQYF
TRBV30,few,TRBJ1-2,TRBD1,TGTGCCTGGAGTCAGGGGGCGCATGGCTACACCTTC,CAWSQGAHGYTF
TRBV5-8,.,TRBJ1-6,TRBD1,TGTGCCAGCAGCACCGGGACAGACATCTATAATTCACCCCTCCACTTT,CASSTGTDIYNSPLHF
TRBV20-1,many,TRBJ1-4,.,TGCAGTGCTTTGGGAGAGGGGGAAAAACTGTTTTTT,CSALGEGEKLFF
TRBV20-1,.,TRBJ1-1,.,TGCAGTGCTAGATTGGACAGGAACACTGAAGCTTTCTTT,CSARLDRNTEAFF
TRBV5-6,.,TRBJ2-4,.,TGCGCCAGCAGCTTTGGTCAGGGAAACATTCAGTACTTC,CASSFGQGNIQYF
TRBV19,.,TRBJ1-5,.,TGTGCCAGTAAAAGGGACACTAGCAATCAGCCCCAGCATTTT,CASKRDTSNQPQHF
TRBV30,many,TRBJ1-1,TRBD1,TGTGCCTGGGAGAACAGGGGCGCAGGCACTGAAGCTTTCTTT,CAWENRGAGTEAFF
TRBV12-5,.,TRBJ2-5,.,TGTGCTAGTGGTTTTCCAGGGAGAACCCAGTACTTC,CASGFPGRTQYF
TRBV20-1,.,TRBJ2-2,.,TGCAGTGCCAGAGGGGGGTTTTTCGACGCCGGGGAGCTGTTTTTT,CSARGGFFDAGELFF
TRBV3-1,many,TRBJ2-7,.,TGTGCCAGCAGCCAAGTTGCAGGGGCCTACGAGCAGTACTTC,CASSQVAGAYEQYF
TRBV28,many,TRBJ2-3,TRBD2,TGTGCCAGCAGTTTTAGCCTAGCGGGAGGGCCCTTCACAGATACGCAGTATTTT,CASSFSLAGGPFTDTQYF
TRBV7-9,many,TRBJ2-1,.,TGTGCCAGCAGCTCAAGGGGGGGCTACAATGAGCAGTTCTTC,CASSSRGGYNEQFF
TRBV19,many,TRBJ2-1,TRBD1,TGTGCCAGTAGTATAGCCCCCCCGGGACAGGGGGCGCCCGGAAGCTCCTACAATGAGCAGTTCTTC,CASSIAPPGQGAPGSSYNEQFF
TRBV6-2/TRBV6-3,.,TRBJ1-2,.,TGTGCCAGCAGTTACGGGGGGGACTATAGCTACACCTTC,CASSYGGDYSYTF
TRBV28,many,TRBJ2-7,.,TGTGCCAGCAGGGGCGCCTACGAGCAGTACTTC,CASRGAYEQYF
TRBV30,many,TRBJ2-1,.,TGTGCCTGGAGTGTAGGTAGCTGGAATGAGCAGTTCTTC,CAWSVGSWNEQFF
TRBV18,.,TRBJ1-1,.,TGTGCCAGCTCACCACGGGCGGGTCTTGGGAACACTGAAGCTTTCTTT,CASSPRAGLGNTEAFF
TRBV4-1,many,TRBJ1-4,.,TGCGCCAGCAGCCAGACAGAAGGGGCAACTAATGAAAAACTGTTTTTT,CASSQTEGATNEKLFF
TRBV6-2/TRBV6-3,few,TRBJ2-7,TRBD2,TGTGCCAGCGGGACCTATAGGACTAGCGGCTCCTACGAGCAGTACTTC,CASGTYRTSGSYEQYF
TRBV7-9,.,TRBJ2-1,TRBD2,TGTGCCAGCAGCTTAGGATCACTAGCGGGCCCCAACCGGCCAAATGAGCAGTTCTTC,CASSLGSLAGPNRPNEQFF
TRBV19,.,TRBJ2-7,TRBD1,TGTGCCAGTAGTATAGAGGCTGGGACAGGGGGTTACGAGCAGTACTTC,CASSIEAGTGGYEQYF
TRBV27,.,TRBJ2-5,TRBD2,TGTGCCAGCAGCTCGACTAGCGGGAGGGAGGGGGCCCAGTACTTC,CASSSTSGREGAQYF
TRBV14,few,TRBJ2-7,TRBD1,TGTGCCAGCAGCCAAGGTCAGGGGGTGTCCTACGAGCAGTACTTC,CASSQGQGVSYEQYF
TRBV6-1,many,TRBJ1-5,.,TGTGCCAGCGACCTGAGCGGAATCTATAGCAATCAGCCCCAGCATTTT,CASDLSGIYSNQPQHF